This T cell receptor beta chain was found in a study of spatial heterogeneity in lung cancer. Study-level background: Consistent detection of more beta-chain than alpha-chain sequences was observed.

Every TCR cDNA molecule bore its own unique molecular identifier. TCRdb used MiXCR to reprocess the 5' RACE reads, holding one entry per CDR3 protein. In the table there are approximately 40,000 distinct CDR3 sequences, approximately 5.2% of which are singletons. Germline CDR1 DFQATT, CDR2 SNEGSKA (reference sequence). V trimming: 0 bases; J trimming: 3 bases; junction bases outside the gene matches: 4. The CDR3 has 14 residues. Study conclusions and caveats: At resection, ubiquitous expanded tumor TCRs appeared in blood more than at follow-up.

Time point: sample taken at primary tumor resection. Unsorted tumor, nontumor lung tissue or cryopreserved PBMC supplied the whole RNA. A few counts support this clonotype. No antigen is known for it. The TCR was taken from a female donor with early-stage non-small cell lung cancer. This specimen consisted of PBMCs, obtained at surgery. This rearrangement joins TRBV20-1 to TRBJ2-7, with 8 bases fitting TRBD1. The CDR3 region is CSARDPGTGYEQYF. In DNA, the CDR3 is TGCAGTGCTAGAGACCCCGGGACAGGCTACGAGCAGTACTTC.